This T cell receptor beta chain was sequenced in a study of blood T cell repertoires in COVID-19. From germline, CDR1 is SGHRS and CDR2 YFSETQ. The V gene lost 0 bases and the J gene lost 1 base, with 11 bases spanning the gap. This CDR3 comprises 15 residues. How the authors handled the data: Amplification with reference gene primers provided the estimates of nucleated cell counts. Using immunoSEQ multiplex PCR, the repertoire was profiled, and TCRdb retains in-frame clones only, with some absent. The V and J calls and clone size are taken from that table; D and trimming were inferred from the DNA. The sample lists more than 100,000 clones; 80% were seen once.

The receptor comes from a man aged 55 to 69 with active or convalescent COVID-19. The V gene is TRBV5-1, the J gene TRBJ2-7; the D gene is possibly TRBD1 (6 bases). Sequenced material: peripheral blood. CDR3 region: CASSLGQGPSYEQYF. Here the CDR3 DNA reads TGCGCCAGCAGCTTGGGCCAGGGGCCTTCCTACGAGCAGTACTTC.